One and the same sample provided the 21 T cell receptor beta chains below, sequenced in a study of blood T cell repertoires in COVID-19. Assay: immunoSEQ multiplex PCR; the TCRdb copy retains only in-frame clones and omits some. This table has roughly 200,000 clones, 86% appearing once. Material: PBMCs or T cells enriched from blood (not recorded which). The origin of the receptors is a woman aged 45-65 years in a cohort exposed to, infected with or recovered from COVID-19 (not recorded which).

The chain carries TRBV5-1 and TRBJ1-1; D possibly corresponds to TRBD1 (5 bases). The CDR3 consists of 15 residues. In germline, CDR1 is SGHRS, CDR2 YFSETQ. V lost 4 bases, J lost 3 bases, and 16 bases lay in between. The chain's CDR3 is CASSILVGGYTEAFF. CDR3 DNA sequence: TGCGCCAGCAGCATACTCGTGGGGGGATACACTGAAGCTTTCTTT.

The V gene is TRBV11-3, the J gene TRBJ2-5; TRBD2 aligns across 15 bases. This CDR3 region has 17 residues. The V and J ends lost 5 bases and 0 bases, in that order; junction bases with no gene match: 4. Germline V lookup: CDR1 SGHNT, CDR2 YENEEA. The CDR3 DNA sequence: TGTGCCAGCAGCCCCGGGACTAGCGGGGGGTACCAAGAGACCCAGTACTTC. Protein: CASSPGTSGGYQETQYF.

This chain links TRBV6-5 with TRBJ1-6; D might be TRBD1 (5 bases). The CDR3 sequence is 14 residues long. Deletions cut 2 bases from V and 7 bases from J, with 9 bases between. Germline V lookup: CDR1 MNHEY, CDR2 SVGAGI. This CDR3 is CASSYRRQNSPLHF. DNA of the CDR3: TGTGCCAGCAGTTACCGAAGACAGAATTCACCCCTCCACTTT.

The chain couples TRBV11-2 to TRBJ1-1; D uncertain. The V end lost 0 bases, the J end lost 5 bases, and 10 bases lay between the germline ends. The germline V gene encodes CDR1 SGHAT and CDR2 FQNNGV. This CDR3 region has 14 residues. CDR3 nucleotides: TGTGCCAGCAGCTTAGAACCGGGGATGACTGAAGCTTTCTTT. Protein product: CASSLEPGMTEAFF.

V is TRBV5-1 and J is TRBJ2-3, with D unclear. Trimming took 1 base from V and 7 from J, leaving 4 bases between them. The CDR3 runs 11 residues. Per the germline V gene, CDR1 is SGHRS and CDR2 is YFSETQ. As DNA, the CDR3 is TGCGCCAGCAGCTTGCAGAATACGCAGTATTTT. Translation gives CASSLQNTQYF.

The J gene is TRBJ1-1, the V gene TRBV30, with 7 bases fitting TRBD1. The V gene end was trimmed by 8 bases and the J gene end by 4 bases; junction bases not matched to a gene: 10. Germline CDR1 reads GTSNPN; CDR2 reads SVGIG (reference sequence). The CDR3 runs 13 residues. The CDR3, as DNA: TGTGCCACCCGGCCAGGGGGAGTCACTGAAGCTTTCTTT. Translated, it gives CATRPGGVTEAFF.

CDR3 nucleotides: TGTGCCAGCAGGCGGCCTTCAGTTGGGAACACTGAAGCTTTCTTT. Translated, it gives CASRRPSVGNTEAFF. The rearrangement uses TRBV27 and TRBJ1-1; D unresolved. Trimming removed 6 bases from V and 1 base from J, with 15 bases in between. Per germline, CDR1 MNHEY and CDR2 SMNVEV (reference sequence). The CDR3 sequence is 15 residues long.

The chain combines TRBV6-5 with TRBJ1-2; tentative D call: TRBD1 (5 bases). Looked up from germline, CDR1 is MNHEY and CDR2 is SVGAGI. V shed 2 bases and J shed 6 bases, with 10 bases lying between them. This CDR3 is 13 amino acids long. DNA of the CDR3: TGTGCCAGCAGTTACGCTCAGGGCCATGGCTACACCTTC. Encoded protein: CASSYAQGHGYTF.

The chain joins TRBV5-6 to TRBJ1-2, with D tentatively TRBD1 (6 bases). The germline CDR1 and CDR2 sequences are SGHDT and YYEEEE. CDR3 size: 15 residues. V lost 0 bases to trimming and J lost 8 bases, with 17 bases between them. The CDR3 region is CASSLVVRGARGYTF. As DNA, the CDR3 is TGTGCCAGCAGCTTGGTGGTCCGGGGGGCGCGGGGCTACACCTTC. Filled out from reference TRBV5-6 and TRBJ1-2, the complete variable domain reads DAGVTQSPTHLIKTRGQQVTLRCSPKSGHDTVSWYQQALGQGPQFIFQYYEEEERQRGNFPDRFSGHQFPNYSSELNVNALLLGDSALYLCASSLVVRGARGYTFGSGTRLTVV.

The rearrangement links TRBV5-1 to TRBJ1-6; D might be TRBD1 (5 bases). V was cut by 1 base and J by 0 bases, with 11 bases left in between. The CDR3 has 17 amino acids. Germline V gene data show CDR1 as SGHRS and CDR2 as YFSETQ. The CDR3 is CASSLRDSSSYNSPLHF. Written as DNA, the CDR3 is TGCGCCAGCAGCTTGCGGGACTCGAGCTCCTATAATTCACCCCTCCACTTT.

The chain links TRBV12-2 to TRBJ2-7; the table's D call of TRBD2 was not tested on the DNA. TRBV12-2 is flagged as a pseudogene. This CDR3 is built from 14 residues. The CDR3 is CASRLMGSGYEQYF. For the CDR3, the DNA is TGTGCAAGTCGCTTAATGGGTAGCGGATACGAGCAGTACTTC.

The chain links TRBV6-5 to TRBJ2-2; 8 bases align to TRBD2. CDR3 size: 15 residues. V lost 8 bases and J lost 3; bases outside the gene matches: 8. From germline, CDR1 is MNHEY and CDR2 SVGAGI. The CDR3 DNA sequence: TGTGCCAGCTGCCCGGGGGGGGCGGACACCGGGGAGCTGTTTTTT. Translation gives CASCPGGADTGELFF.

This chain connects TRBV10-3 to TRBJ1-2; 8 bases are shared with TRBD1. The CDR3 runs 14 residues. The V segment lost 7 bases and the J segment 4 bases; nucleotides outside the gene matches: 8. Germline CDR1 and CDR2: ENHRY and SYGVKD. CDR3 nucleotides: TGTGCCATCACCGAGCAGGGGGCAACCTATGGCTACACCTTC. Translation gives CAITEQGATYGYTF.

V is TRBV5-1 and J is TRBJ1-5; 7 bases align to TRBD1. The germline V gene encodes CDR1 SGHRS and CDR2 YFSETQ. There are 16 residues in the CDR3. V shed 2 bases, J shed 4 bases, and the junction held 9 bases outside the gene matches. DNA for the CDR3: TGCGCCAGCAGCTTAGGGGACCGACAGGGAAATCAGCCCCAGCATTTT. It specifies CASSLGDRQGNQPQHF.

The rearrangement joins TRBV18 to TRBJ1-1; TRBD1 matches 9 bases. V lost 5 bases to trimming and J lost 0 bases; unmatched junction nucleotides: 7. The CDR3 has 16 amino acids. CDR1 is KGHSH, CDR2 LQKENI, per germline. The DNA for the CDR3 is TGTGCCAGCTCATCAAAACAGGGGGCGTTGAACACTGAAGCTTTCTTT. Protein sequence: CASSSKQGALNTEAFF.

The rearrangement joins TRBV6-5 to TRBJ2-1; 10 positions match TRBD2. V dropped 7 bases and J dropped 4; count of bases not matched to a gene: 7. Germline CDR1 is MNHEY and CDR2 is SVGAGI. The CDR3 extends over 15 amino acids. CDR3 protein: CASKLAGARYNEQFF. The CDR3 DNA follows: TGTGCCAGCAAGCTAGCGGGGGCCAGATACAATGAGCAGTTCTTC.

With respect to this clone: One junction end disagrees with the germline gene, perhaps due to a read error. The chain recombines TRBV6-5 with TRBJ1-2; possible D gene TRBD1, 5 bases. The V gene's germline CDR1 is MNHEY and CDR2 SVGAGI. There are 16 residues in the CDR3. CDR3 nucleotides: TGTACCAGCAGTTCTCCTCGGACGGCCGGGGGATATGGCTACACCTTC. Protein product: CTSSSPRTAGGYGYTF.

The rearrangement uses TRBV4-3 and TRBJ1-1; perhaps TRBD1 as D (6 bases). This CDR3 is 15 amino acids long. Trimming took off 0 bases at V and 6 bases at J, with 14 bases between the two ends. CDR1 LGHNA and CDR2 YSLEER come from the germline V gene. CDR3 bases: TGCGCCAGCAGCCAAGATGGAGCCTCAGGGGCTGAAGCTTTCTTT. Encoded protein: CASSQDGASGAEAFF.

The rearrangement links TRBV5-6 to TRBJ2-7; D not certain. Germline lookup yields CDR1 SGHDT and CDR2 YYEEEE. The CDR3 has 14 residues. V lost 1 base to trimming and J lost 0 bases, with 8 bases between them. In DNA, the CDR3 is TGTGCCAGCAGCTTGACCCCTAGCTCCTACGAGCAGTACTTC. Protein product: CASSLTPSSYEQYF.

The chain employs TRBV3-1 (or the pseudogene TRBV3-2) and TRBJ1-6; D not resolved. This CDR3 has 19 amino acids. Trimming took 0 bases from V and 0 from J, leaving 15 bases between them. Germline V gives CDR1 LGHDT, CDR2 YNNKEL (reference sequence). In nucleotides, the CDR3 is TGTGCCAGCAGCCAAGATTTGCTCTATTCAAGCTCCTATAATTCACCCCTCCACTTT. Its translation is CASSQDLLYSSSYNSPLHF.

This chain connects TRBV11-2 to TRBJ2-7; D is unresolved. The germline V gene has CDR1 SGHAT and CDR2 FQNNGV. This CDR3 has 18 residues. The V end was cut by 5 bases, the J end by 3 bases, with 26 bases between. CDR3 region: CASSPPLGPQNQIYEQYF. The CDR3 bases are TGTGCCAGCAGCCCCCCCCTAGGTCCCCAGAACCAGATCTACGAGCAGTACTTC.